A selection of T cell receptor beta chains follows, all from one sample in a study of Graves' ophthalmopathy and Graves' hyperthyroidism. In TCRdb, the multiplex PCR reads were re-called with MiXCR into one record per CDR3 protein. In the table there are hundreds of thousands of distinct CDR3 sequences, approximately 39% of which are singletons. Sample: peripheral blood. All receptors come from an adult man with Graves' ophthalmopathy. CDR3s include the opening cysteine and the closing phenylalanine or tryptophan. D genes are given only for firm matches. Expanded clones are given a class, and other clones once, few, many or no size at all.

J gene	D gene	clone size	V gene	CDR3 DNA	CDR3 protein
TRBJ1-6	NA	NA	TRBV11-2	TGTGCCAGCAGCCCCTCGGGGGATTCACCCCTCCACTTT	CASSPSGDSPLHF
TRBJ2-7	TRBD1	NA	TRBV20-1	TGCAGTGCTCGTTCCGGGACAGGGGGCTACGAGCAGTACTTC	CSARSGTGGYEQYF
TRBJ1-6	TRBD1	many	TRBV9	TGTGCCAGCAGCCATCGACAGGGCCAGAATTCACCCCTCCACTTT	CASSHRQGQNSPLHF
TRBJ1-1	NA	once	TRBV30	TGTGCCTGGAGTGTAGTCAGGCACACTGAAGCTTTCTTT	CAWSVVRHTEAFF
TRBJ2-2	NA	few	TRBV11-1	TGTGCCAGCAGCTTCGTTGTTCGGAACACCGGGGAGCTGTTTTTT	CASSFVVRNTGELFF
TRBJ2-7	NA	many	TRBV25-1	TGTGCCAGCAGTGATTGGGGAAATCTCTTCTACGAGCAGTACTTC	CASSDWGNLFYEQYF
TRBJ1-1	NA	many	TRBV25-1	TGTGCCAGCAGTGAACAGGGACGGATGAACACTGAAGCTTTCTTT	CASSEQGRMNTEAFF
TRBJ2-7	TRBD2	many	TRBV12-3/TRBV12-4	TGTGCCAGCAACACTGGGGGGGGCTACGAGCAGTACTTC	CASNTGGGYEQYF
TRBJ1-5	NA	NA	TRBV7-8	TGTGCCAGCCTTGAGGGACTCAATCAGCCCCAGCATTTT	CASLEGLNQPQHF
TRBJ2-7	NA	NA	TRBV7-9	TGTGCCAGCAGCTCACCAGGGGTTGGATCCTACGAGCAGTACTTC	CASSSPGVGSYEQYF
TRBJ1-1	TRBD1	many	TRBV2	TGTGCCAGCAGTGAAGCAGGGAGGACAGGCACTGAAGCTTTCTTT	CASSEAGRTGTEAFF
TRBJ1-1	NA	NA	TRBV7-7	TGTGCTAGCAGCAATGGGGGTAACACTGAAGCTTTCTTT	CASSNGGNTEAFF
TRBJ2-5	TRBD2	NA	TRBV20-1	TGCAGTGCTAGCCCAACTAGCGGGAGCCTAGAGACCCAGTACTTC	CSASPTSGSLETQYF
TRBJ1-2	NA	many	TRBV10-3	TGTGCCATCAGTGATATCCCAGGGTACAACTATGGCTACACCTTC	CAISDIPGYNYGYTF
TRBJ1-2	NA	few	TRBV14	TGTGCCAGCTCACCGAAAGACGGGGGGGATGGCTACACCTTC	CASSPKDGGDGYTF
TRBJ1-5	TRBD1	NA	TRBV10-3	TGTGCCATCAGTGCGGGACAGGGGCAAGAGACCCAGCATTTT	CAISAGQGQETQHF
TRBJ2-2	NA	NA	TRBV19	TGTGCCTGGAGTTGGGAGCACGGGGAGCTGTTTTTT	CAWSWEHGELFF
TRBJ2-5	TRBD2	NA	TRBV5-1	TGCGCCAGCAGCCCGGGACTAGCATGGGAGACCCAGTACTTC	CASSPGLAWETQYF
TRBJ2-7	NA	many	TRBV2	TGTGCCAGCAGCAGGAGCAACGAGCAGTACTTC	CASSRSNEQYF
TRBJ1-6	NA	NA	TRBV11-1	TGTGCCGGTCAGAGGTCCTATAATTCACCCCTCCACTTT	CAGQRSYNSPLHF
TRBJ2-7	NA	NA	TRBV14	TGTGCCAGCAGCCAGCACACAGGGCCAAGCTCCTACGAGCAGTACTTC	CASSQHTGPSSYEQYF
TRBJ1-1	NA	NA	TRBV29-1	TGCAGCGTTGATGTTTCCGGGAACACTGAAGCTTTCTTT	CSVDVSGNTEAFF
TRBJ1-3	NA	many	TRBV7-9	TGTGCCAGCAGCTTCGGACTGGGAAACACCATATATTTT	CASSFGLGNTIYF
TRBJ1-1	TRBD1	NA	TRBV11-2	TGCGCCAGCAGCCAAGAGGGACAGGGGGTGGGTGAAGCTTTCTTT	CASSQEGQGVGEAFF
TRBJ1-1	NA	NA	TRBV7-9	TGTGCCAGCAGCCCTCCCGGGGCGCGTGGAGCTTTCTTT	CASSPPGARGAFF
TRBJ1-2	NA	NA	TRBV7-9	TGTGCCAGCAGAAAGGGGACACCCAACTATGGCTACACCTTC	CASRKGTPNYGYTF
TRBJ2-2	TRBD2	few	TRBV5-1	TGCGCCAGCAGTCGACTAGCGGGAGTGGTCGGGGAGCTGTTTTTT	CASSRLAGVVGELFF
TRBJ2-1	TRBD2	NA	TRBV9	TGTGCCAGCAGCTCCGGACTAGCAGGGAATGAGCAGTTCTTC	CASSSGLAGNEQFF
TRBJ2-2	TRBD2	NA	TRBV10-3	TGTGCCACAAAGCGGGAGGCCACCGGAAGGCTGTTTTTT	CATKREATGRLFF
TRBJ1-1	NA	many	TRBV29-1	TGCAGCTCCAGGACAGACAACACTGAAGCTTTCTTT	CSSRTDNTEAFF
TRBJ1-2	NA	NA	TRBV5-5	TGTGCCAGCAGCTTGTTCGGCGTCGGAAACTATGGCTACACCTTC	CASSLFGVGNYGYTF
TRBJ1-4	NA	NA	TRBV10-3	TGTGCCATCAGTGAAGCAGCCGGATGCGAAAAACTGTTTTTT	CAISEAAGCEKLFF
TRBJ1-2	NA	once	TRBV29-1	TGCAGCGTTGAAGACGGACCCAGGGGCTATGGCTACACCTTC	CSVEDGPRGYGYTF
TRBJ1-5	NA	once	TRBV10-3	TGTGCCATCAGGGATGAGGTATATCAGCCCCAGCATTTT	CAIRDEVYQPQHF
TRBJ2-5	NA	NA	TRBV7-2	TGTGCCAGCAGCTTCTTACAGTTTGAGACCCAGTACTTC	CASSFLQFETQYF
TRBJ2-7	TRBD2	once	TRBV7-2	TGTGCCAGCAGCTTAGAATTACTAGCGGGGAGAGCCTACGAGCAGTACTTC	CASSLELLAGRAYEQYF
TRBJ1-5	TRBD1	NA	TRBV2	TGTGCCAGCAGCCCAGGGGGCGGAGGACAGCCCCTGCATTTT	CASSPGGGGQPLHF
TRBJ2-5	TRBD1	many	TRBV28	TGTGCCAGCAGAGAACAGGGGGCGGAGGAGACCCAGTACTTC	CASREQGAEETQYF
TRBJ2-7	TRBD1	few	TRBV11-3	TGTGCCAGCACCACGGGGACAGGGGACTACGAGCAGTACTTC	CASTTGTGDYEQYF
TRBJ1-1	NA	NA	TRBV7-9	TGTGCCAGCAGCACGAAGGGGACGGGGACTGAAGCGTTCTTT	CASSTKGTGTEAFF
TRBJ1-3	TRBD1	NA	TRBV7-9	TGTGCCAGCAGCTCGTACAGGGGGCGTGGAAACACCATATATTTT	CASSSYRGRGNTIYF
TRBJ2-5	NA	NA	TRBV5-1	TGCGCCAGCAGCGTTGGCGGCATCCAAGAGACCCAGTACTTC	CASSVGGIQETQYF
TRBJ2-5	TRBD1	few	TRBV4-1	TGTGCCAGCAGCACAGGGGGGCCCCGAGAGACCCAGTACTTC	CASSTGGPRETQYF
TRBJ2-5	NA	many	TRBV2	TGTGCTAGTGGGGGAGAGACCCAGTACTTC	CASGGETQYF
TRBJ2-2	TRBD1	many	TRBV5-1	TGCGCCAGCAGCTACACAGGGGTGGCCGGGGAGCTGTTTTTT	CASSYTGVAGELFF
TRBJ1-1	NA	few	TRBV4-3	TGCGCCAGCAGCCAAAACATGGAGGGGTTGAACACTGAAGCTTTCTTT	CASSQNMEGLNTEAFF
TRBJ1-6	NA	many	TRBV7-9	TGTGCCAGCAGCGCCGATTATAATTCACCCCTCCACTTT	CASSADYNSPLHF
TRBJ1-6	NA	NA	TRBV7-9	TGTGCCAGCAGCCGAGAACGGCTTTCACCCCTCCACTTT	CASSRERLSPLHF
TRBJ2-5	TRBD1	many	TRBV7-8	TGTGCCAGCAGCTCGACAGGGGGTACGTGGACCCAGTACTTC	CASSSTGGTWTQYF
TRBJ2-7	TRBD1	few	TRBV10-3	TGTGCCAGCAGTTACTCCCTACAGGGGGCGGTTTACGAGCAGTACTTC	CASSYSLQGAVYEQYF
TRBJ2-5	TRBD2	NA	TRBV2	TGTGCCAGCCCCAGCGGGAGTGGGGAGACCCAGTACTTC	CASPSGSGETQYF
TRBJ1-4	NA	NA	TRBV7-2	TGTGCCAGCAGCTTAGCGGGCTCGGGGCTAGGAAAACTGTTTTTT	CASSLAGSGLGKLFF
TRBJ2-2	TRBD1	many	TRBV7-8	TGTGCCAGCAGCTTATTAAGGGGACAGTTGAACACCGGGGAGCTGTTTTTT	CASSLLRGQLNTGELFF
TRBJ1-1	NA	NA	TRBV10-3	TGTGCCATCAGCCCAACAGGGCCTACTGAAGCTTTCTTT	CAISPTGPTEAFF
TRBJ1-2	NA	few	TRBV27	TGTGCCAGCAGTTTACGTCCAGAGAACTATGGCTACACCTTC	CASSLRPENYGYTF
TRBJ2-5	NA	many	TRBV9	TGTGCCAGCAGCGTAGGGGGGGCCGGGGAGACCCAGTACTTC	CASSVGGAGETQYF
TRBJ2-7	TRBD1	many	TRBV9	TGTGCCAGCAGCCCGACGACAGGGTCTCTCGAGCAGTACTTC	CASSPTTGSLEQYF
TRBJ2-7	NA	NA	TRBV6-1	TGTGCCAGCAGTCCGGAGGAGGGATTCACCTACGAGCAGTACTTC	CASSPEEGFTYEQYF
TRBJ1-5	NA	many	TRBV24-1	TGTGCCACCAGTGAACAGCCCCAGCATTTT	CATSEQPQHF
TRBJ2-5	NA	many	TRBV14	TGTGCCAGCAGCCTCCTCCCCGGGCCTGGGGAGACCCAGTACTTC	CASSLLPGPGETQYF